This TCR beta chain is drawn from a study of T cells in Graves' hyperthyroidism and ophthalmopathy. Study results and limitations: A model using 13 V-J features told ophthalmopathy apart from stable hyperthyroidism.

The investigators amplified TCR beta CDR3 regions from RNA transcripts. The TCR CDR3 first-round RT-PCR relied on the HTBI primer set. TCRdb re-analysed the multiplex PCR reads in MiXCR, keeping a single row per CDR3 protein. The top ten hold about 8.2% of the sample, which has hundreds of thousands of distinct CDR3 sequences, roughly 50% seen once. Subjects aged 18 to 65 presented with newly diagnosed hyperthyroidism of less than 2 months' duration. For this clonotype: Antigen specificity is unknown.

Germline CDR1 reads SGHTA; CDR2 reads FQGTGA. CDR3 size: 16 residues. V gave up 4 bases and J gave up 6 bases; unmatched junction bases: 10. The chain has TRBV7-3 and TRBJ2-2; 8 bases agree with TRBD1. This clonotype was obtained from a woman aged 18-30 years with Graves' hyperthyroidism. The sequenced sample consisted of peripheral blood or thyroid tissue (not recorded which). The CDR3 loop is CASSSNRGTTSGELFF. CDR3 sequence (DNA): TGTGCCAGCAGCTCAAACAGGGGGACCACCTCCGGGGAGCTGTTTTTT.